This T cell receptor beta chain comes out of a study of T cell responses to AZD1222 COVID-19 vaccine. Whole-study findings and limits: Sampling that yielded the repertoires occurred only after the peak T cell response. When two AZD1222 doses had been given, Spike-specific TCR breadth and depth rose. Unmutated variant regions are reportedly targeted by nearly half of spike-specific TCRs. Clonal diversity was possibly underestimated, and white British individuals and females predominated among donors.

V gave up 5 bases and J gave up 6 bases, with 19 bases separating them. The CDR3 extends over 15 amino acids. Germline V gives CDR1 LGHDT, CDR2 YNNKEL (reference sequence). Clones were sequenced by immunoSEQ multiplex PCR, and TCRdb holds only the in-frame ones, with some missing. There are 150,000 to 200,000 clones in the sample; approximately 90% occur only once, and 1.5% lies in the top ten. About this clone: Its target is not known.

The sequencing here drew on peripheral blood, taken on day 0 of AZD1222 vaccination. The rearrangement joins TRBV3-1 (or the pseudogene TRBV3-2) to TRBJ1-2; TRBD1 might be the D (5 bases). The TCR originated in an adult in good health. The CDR3 here is CASSYSVGAWDGYTF. CDR3 coding DNA: TGTGCCAGCAGCTACTCCGTTGGGGCGTGGGATGGCTACACCTTC.